This T cell receptor (beta chain) was captured by sequencing in a study of beta chain features in type 1 diabetes. Expressed TCRB transcripts were sequenced, since all the RNA that had been isolated was reverse transcribed. TCRdb's copy holds only in-frame clones and misses some; the assay was immunoSEQ multiplex PCR. The top ten hold more than 1.5% of the sample, which has roughly 38,000 clones, approximately 60% seen once. The J segment lost 8 bases and the V segment lost 1 base, leaving 4 bases of the junction unmatched. There are 14 residues in the CDR3. Germline CDR1 is MNHNS and CDR2 is SASEGT. Comment on this clone: The antigen remains unidentified.

Study results and limitations: Shorter TCRB CDR3s, moderately but significantly so, marked every one of the four CD4+ subsets in Type 1 diabetes patients.

The chain uses TRBV6-1 and TRBJ1-4; 7 bases align to TRBD1. The source is a man aged 30 to 39 with type 1 diabetes. Some clones in this sample may be carry-over from other donors' samples. What was sequenced was Tregs from blood. CDR3 DNA: TGTGCCAGCAGTGAAGGGAGGGGGCGCGAAAAACTGTTTTTT. Protein sequence: CASSEGRGREKLFF.